This TCR beta chain was retrieved from a study of T cells in Graves' hyperthyroidism and ophthalmopathy. Patients aged 18 to 65 had newly diagnosed hyperthyroidism of under 2 months' duration. Thyroid ultrasound, orbital computed tomography, clinical symptoms, and serum thyroxine and TRAb underpinned diagnoses. Amplification of TCR beta CDR3 regions used RNA as the template. RT-PCR in the first round (using the HTBI primer set) targeted the TCR CDR3. TCRdb redid the calling of the multiplex PCR reads with MiXCR, one entry per CDR3 protein. This sample has around 300,000 distinct CDR3 sequences, with less than 30% found just once. This CDR3 spans 16 amino acids. From germline, CDR1 is MGHRA and CDR2 YSYEKL. V lost 4 bases to trimming and J lost 0 bases; unmatched junction nucleotides: 3.

Sequencing was carried out using blood. The V and J genes are TRBV4-1 and TRBJ2-2; 9 bases line up with TRBD1. The clonotype comes from a man aged 35 to 55 with Graves' hyperthyroidism that later progressed to Graves' ophthalmopathy. The CDR3 loop reads CASSLGTGSNTGELFF. In nucleotides, the CDR3 is TGCGCCAGCAGCCTAGGGACAGGGTCGAACACCGGGGAGCTGTTTTTT.